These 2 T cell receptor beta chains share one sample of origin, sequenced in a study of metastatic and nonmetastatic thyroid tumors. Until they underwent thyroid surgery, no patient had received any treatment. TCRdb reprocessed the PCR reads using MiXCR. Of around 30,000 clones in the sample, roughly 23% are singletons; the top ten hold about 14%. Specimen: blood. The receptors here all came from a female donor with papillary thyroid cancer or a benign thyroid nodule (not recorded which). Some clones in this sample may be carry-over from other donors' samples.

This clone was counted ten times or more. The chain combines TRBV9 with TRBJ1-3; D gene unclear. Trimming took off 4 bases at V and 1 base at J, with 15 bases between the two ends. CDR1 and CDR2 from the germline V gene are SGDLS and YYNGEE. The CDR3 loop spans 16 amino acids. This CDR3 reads CASSIDSELSGNTIYF. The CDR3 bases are TGTGCCAGCAGCATAGATAGTGAACTATCTGGAAACACCATATATTTT.

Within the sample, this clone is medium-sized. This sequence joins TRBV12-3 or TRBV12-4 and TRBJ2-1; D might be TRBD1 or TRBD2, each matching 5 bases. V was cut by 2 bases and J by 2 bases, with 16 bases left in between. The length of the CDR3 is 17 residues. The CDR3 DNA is TGTGCCAGCAGTTTATCTGCCGGGCAGGGACCCTACAATGAGCAGTTCTTC. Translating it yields CASSLSAGQGPYNEQFF.